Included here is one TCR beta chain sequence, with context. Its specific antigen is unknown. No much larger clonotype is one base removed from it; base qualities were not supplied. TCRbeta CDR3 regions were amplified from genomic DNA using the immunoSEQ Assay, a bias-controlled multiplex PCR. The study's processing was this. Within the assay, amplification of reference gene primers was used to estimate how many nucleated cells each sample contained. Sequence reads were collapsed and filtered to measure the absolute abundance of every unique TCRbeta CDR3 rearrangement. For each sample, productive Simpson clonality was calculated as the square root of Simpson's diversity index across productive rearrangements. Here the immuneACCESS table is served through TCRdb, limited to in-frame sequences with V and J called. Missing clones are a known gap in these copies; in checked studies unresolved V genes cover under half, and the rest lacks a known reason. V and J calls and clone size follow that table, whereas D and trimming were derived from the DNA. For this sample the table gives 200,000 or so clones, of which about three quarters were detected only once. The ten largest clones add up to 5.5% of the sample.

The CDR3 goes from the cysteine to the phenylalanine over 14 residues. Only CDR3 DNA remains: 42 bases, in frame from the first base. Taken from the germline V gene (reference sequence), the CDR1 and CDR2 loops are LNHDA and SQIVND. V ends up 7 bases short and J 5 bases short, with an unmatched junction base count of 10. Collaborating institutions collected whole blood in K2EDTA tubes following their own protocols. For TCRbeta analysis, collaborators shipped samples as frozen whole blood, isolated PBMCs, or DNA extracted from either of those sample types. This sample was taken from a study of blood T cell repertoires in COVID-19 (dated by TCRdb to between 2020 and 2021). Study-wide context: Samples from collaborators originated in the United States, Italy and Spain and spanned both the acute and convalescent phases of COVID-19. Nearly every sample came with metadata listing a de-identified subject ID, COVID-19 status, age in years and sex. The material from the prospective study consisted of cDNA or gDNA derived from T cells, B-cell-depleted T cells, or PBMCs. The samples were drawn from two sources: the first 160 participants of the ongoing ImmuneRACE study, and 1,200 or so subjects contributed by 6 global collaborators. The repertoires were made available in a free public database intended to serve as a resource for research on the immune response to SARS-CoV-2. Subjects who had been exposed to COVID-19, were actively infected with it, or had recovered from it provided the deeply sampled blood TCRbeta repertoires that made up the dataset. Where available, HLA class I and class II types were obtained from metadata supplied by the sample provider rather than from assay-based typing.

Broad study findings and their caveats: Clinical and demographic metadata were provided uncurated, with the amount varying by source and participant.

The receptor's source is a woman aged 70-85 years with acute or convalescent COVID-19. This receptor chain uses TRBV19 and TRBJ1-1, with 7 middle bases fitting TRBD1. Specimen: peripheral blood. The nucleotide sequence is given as TGTGCCAGTACGCCCTGGCAGGGGGGTACTGAAGCTTTCTTT. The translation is CASTPWQGGTEAFF.